Only a few counts were recorded for the clone carrying this T cell receptor beta chain. The data belong to a study of patients and donors after allogeneic stem cell transplantation. V was clipped by 8 bases and J by 7 bases, with 21 bases between them. Germline loops: CDR1 MNHEY, CDR2 SMNVEV (reference sequence). The CDR3 covers 15 residues. TCRdb re-derived calls from the RT-PCR reads in MiXCR, one entry per CDR3 protein. Seen here are about a million distinct CDR3 sequences, 15% to 20% observed once, and the top ten hold 5.5% to 6.5%. Input material: blood, either unsorted or a sorted T cell fraction (not recorded which). The chain couples TRBV27 to TRBJ2-1; D remains unclear. The origin of this receptor is a human donor who was either an allogeneic HSCT recipient or a stem cell or donor lymphocyte infusion donor (not recorded which). It is not recorded whose cells these are; they may come from a transplant donor. The CDR3 coding sequence is TGTGCCAGCCTAAAGCCGGGTCCCGGAGTGAATGAGCAGTTCTTC. Its translation: CASLKPGPGVNEQFF.